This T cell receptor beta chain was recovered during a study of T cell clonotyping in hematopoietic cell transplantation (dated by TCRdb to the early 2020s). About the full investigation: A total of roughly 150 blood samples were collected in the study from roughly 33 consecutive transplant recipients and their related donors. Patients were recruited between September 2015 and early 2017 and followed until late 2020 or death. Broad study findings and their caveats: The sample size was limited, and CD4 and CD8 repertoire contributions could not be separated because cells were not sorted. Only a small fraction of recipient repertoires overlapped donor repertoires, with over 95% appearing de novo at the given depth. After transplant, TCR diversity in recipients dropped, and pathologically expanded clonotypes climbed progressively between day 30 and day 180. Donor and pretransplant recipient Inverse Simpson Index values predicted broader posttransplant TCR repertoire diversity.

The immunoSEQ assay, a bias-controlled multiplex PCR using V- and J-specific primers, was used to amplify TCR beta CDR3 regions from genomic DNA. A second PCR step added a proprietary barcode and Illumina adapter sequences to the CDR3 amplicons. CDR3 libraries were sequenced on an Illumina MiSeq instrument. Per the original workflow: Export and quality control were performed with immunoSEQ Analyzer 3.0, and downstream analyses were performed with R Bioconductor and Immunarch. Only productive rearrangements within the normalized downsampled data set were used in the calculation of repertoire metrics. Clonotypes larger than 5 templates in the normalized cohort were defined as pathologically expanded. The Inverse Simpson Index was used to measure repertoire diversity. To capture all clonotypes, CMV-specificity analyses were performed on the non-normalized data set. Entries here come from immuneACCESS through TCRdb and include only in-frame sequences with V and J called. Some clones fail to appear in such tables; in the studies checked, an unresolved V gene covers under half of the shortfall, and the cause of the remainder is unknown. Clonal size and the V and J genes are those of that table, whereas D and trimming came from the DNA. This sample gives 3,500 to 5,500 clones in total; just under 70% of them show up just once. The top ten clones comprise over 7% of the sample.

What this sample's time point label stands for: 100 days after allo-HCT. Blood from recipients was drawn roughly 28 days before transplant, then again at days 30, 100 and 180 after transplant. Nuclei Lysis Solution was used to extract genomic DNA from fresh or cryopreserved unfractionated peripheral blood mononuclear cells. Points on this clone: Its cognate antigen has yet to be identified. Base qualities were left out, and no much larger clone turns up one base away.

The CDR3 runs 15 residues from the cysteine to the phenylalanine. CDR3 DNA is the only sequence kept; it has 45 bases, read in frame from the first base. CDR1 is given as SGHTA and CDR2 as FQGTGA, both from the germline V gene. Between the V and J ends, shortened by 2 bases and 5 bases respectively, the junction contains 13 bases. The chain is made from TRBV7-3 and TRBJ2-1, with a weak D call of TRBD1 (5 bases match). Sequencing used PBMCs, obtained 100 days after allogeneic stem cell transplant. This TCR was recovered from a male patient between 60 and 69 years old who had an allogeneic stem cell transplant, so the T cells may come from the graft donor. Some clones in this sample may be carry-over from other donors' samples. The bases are TGTGCCAGCAGCTTAGTGCCAGGGCCCCACAATGAGCAGTTCTTC. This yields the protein CASSLVPGPHNEQFF.